This TCR beta chain was recovered during a study of T-cell reconstitution after alpha-beta-depleted transplantation in children. This clonotype has a count of ten or more. Unique molecular identifiers were incorporated when the TCRbeta library was constructed. TCRdb reprocessed the PCR reads with MiXCR, giving one entry per CDR3 protein. The profile covers some 200,000 distinct CDR3 sequences, with just over 14% appearing a single time and approximately 13% taken by the ten largest. CDR1 SGHKS and CDR2 YYEKEE come from the germline V gene (reference sequence). Trimming left V 0 bases short and J 7 bases short, with 19 bases between. The CDR3 extends over 17 amino acids.

The starting material was PBMCs from the stem cell graft donor, obtained from the stem cell graft. The chain uses TRBV5-5 and TRBJ2-2; D may be TRBD1 or TRBD2 (7 bases each). This sequence originates from a human donor who donated a stem cell graft to a child with acute lymphoblastic leukemia. For the CDR3, the DNA is TGTGCCAGCAGCTTGGTTGTGACAGGGAGGGTTGGCGGGGAGCTGTTTTTT. This sequence encodes CASSLVVTGRVGGELFF. Full variable domain (missing parts from reference TRBV5-5 and TRBJ2-2): DAGVTQSPTHLIKTRGQQVTLRCSPISGHKSVSWYQQVLGQGPQFIFQYYEKEERGRGNFPDRFSARQFPNYSSELNVNALLLGDSALYLCASSLVVTGRVGGELFFGEGSRLTVL.